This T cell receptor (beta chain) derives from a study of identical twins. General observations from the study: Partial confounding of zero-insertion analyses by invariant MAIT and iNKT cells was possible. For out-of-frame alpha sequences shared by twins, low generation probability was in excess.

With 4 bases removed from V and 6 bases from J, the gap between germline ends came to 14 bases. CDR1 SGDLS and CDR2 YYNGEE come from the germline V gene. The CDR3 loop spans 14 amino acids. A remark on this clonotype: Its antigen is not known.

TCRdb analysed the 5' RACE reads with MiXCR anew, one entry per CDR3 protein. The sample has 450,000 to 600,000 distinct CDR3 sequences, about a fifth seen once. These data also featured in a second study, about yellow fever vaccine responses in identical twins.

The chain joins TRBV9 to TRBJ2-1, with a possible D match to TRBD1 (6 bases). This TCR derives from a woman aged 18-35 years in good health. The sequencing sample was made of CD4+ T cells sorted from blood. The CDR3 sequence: CASSTGDMSNEQFF. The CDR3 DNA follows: TGTGCCAGCAGCACCGGGGACATGTCCAATGAGCAGTTCTTC.